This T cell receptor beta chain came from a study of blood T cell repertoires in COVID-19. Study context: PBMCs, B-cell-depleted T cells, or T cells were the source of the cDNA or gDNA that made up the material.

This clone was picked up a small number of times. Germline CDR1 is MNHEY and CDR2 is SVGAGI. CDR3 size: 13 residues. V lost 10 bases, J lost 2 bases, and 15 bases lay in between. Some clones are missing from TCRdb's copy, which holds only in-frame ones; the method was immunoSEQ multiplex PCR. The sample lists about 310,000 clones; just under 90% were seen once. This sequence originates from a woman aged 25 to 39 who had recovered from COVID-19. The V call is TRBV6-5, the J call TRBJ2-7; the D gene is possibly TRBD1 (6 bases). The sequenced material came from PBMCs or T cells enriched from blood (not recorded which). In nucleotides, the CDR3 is TGTGCCACCCTCCGGGACAATGCCTACGAGCAGTACTTC. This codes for CATLRDNAYEQYF.